This TCR beta chain came from a study of monozygotic twins with inflammatory bowel disease. Of note for this clonotype: Its antigen is not identified.

In germline, CDR1 is DFQATT, CDR2 SNEGSKA (reference sequence). The CDR3 has 14 amino acids. TCRdb reprocessed the 5' RACE reads and stores each CDR3 protein as one record, lacking DNA. This table holds 400,000 to 500,000 distinct CDR3 sequences. The study, taken as a whole, reports: IBD patients displayed reduced TCRbeta diversity (inverse Simpson) when set against healthy co-twins. Especially with disease activity, IBD patients had fewer clonotypes in common with others than healthy twins did.

Sequencing input: blood. The rearrangement uses TRBV20-1 and TRBJ2-2; the TCRdb D gene call, TRBD2, has no DNA to confirm it. This sequence was found in a human donor with ulcerative colitis or Crohn's disease, or a healthy co-twin of an affected twin (not recorded which). CDR3 loop: CSVLASLNTGELFF.